The following is a T cell receptor beta chain sequence with its context. Its antigen is not yet known. The input lacks base qualities; no much larger clone sits a single base away. The immunoSEQ Assay, a bias-controlled multiplex PCR, was used to amplify TCRbeta CDR3 regions from genomic DNA. The study's own analysis went as follows. Nucleated cell counts per sample were estimated from amplification of reference gene primers within the assay. To quantify the absolute abundance of each unique TCRbeta CDR3 rearrangement, sequence reads were collapsed and filtered. Productive Simpson clonality was computed per sample as the square root of Simpson's diversity index over productive rearrangements. TCRdb re-hosts the immuneACCESS table, in-frame sequences only. Its copies lack some clones; in the studies checked, an unresolved V gene accounts for under half of them, and the cause for the rest is not known. V and J calls and clone size come straight from that table; D and trimming were deduced from the DNA. The sample has 200,000 to 300,000 clones on record, approximately 83% of them singletons. Together, the top ten hold 2.5% to 3.5% of the sample.

The CDR3 spans 14 residues, from the cysteine through the phenylalanine. Kept here is only the CDR3 DNA, which spans 42 bases and is read in frame from base 1. The CDR1 and CDR2 encoded by the germline V gene are SGHTS and YDEGEE. V sheds 0 bases and J sheds 1 base, leaving 7 bases between their ends. The data were obtained in a study of blood T cell repertoires in COVID-19 (dated by TCRdb to 2020 to 2021). Background on the whole study: Collaborator samples came from the United States, Italy and Spain and covered acute and convalescent phases of COVID-19. Where HLA class I and class II types were available, the types were taken from metadata supplied by the sample provider, not from assay-based typing. The material from the prospective study consisted of cDNA or gDNA derived from T cells, B-cell-depleted T cells, or PBMCs. The samples were drawn from the first 160 participants of the ongoing ImmuneRACE study and from under 1,500 subjects provided by 6 global collaborators. The repertoires were released in a freely available public database intended as a resource for research on the immune response to SARS-CoV-2. The sample metadata nearly always contained a de-identified subject ID, COVID-19 status, age in years and sex. Subjects who had been exposed to COVID-19, were actively infected with it, or had recovered from it provided the deeply sampled blood TCRbeta repertoires that made up the dataset.

Points the paper makes about the study in general: How much clinical and demographic metadata was included differed by source and by participant, and the metadata was provided uncurated.

Participants in the prospective study were enrolled through a virtual design, were aged roughly 18 to 90 years, and lived in approximately 24 United States geographic areas. In the prospective study, participants were assigned to cohorts based on the clinical history participants reported in a screening survey and a study questionnaire. In the prospective study, mobile phlebotomists collected whole blood, serum and a nasopharyngeal or oropharyngeal swab from each participant. Participants in the prospective study had the option to provide additional blood draws and questionnaires over an approximately 2-month period. Before DNA extraction, prospective study blood samples were shipped either frozen or at room temperature.

Sequenced material: PBMCs or T cells enriched from blood (not recorded which). The receptor's source is a woman aged 40-49 years with acute COVID-19. The sequence is built from TRBV5-8 and TRBJ1-1, with the D gene not clear enough to name. Here the CDR3 is given as CASSLAGRNTEAFF. In nucleotides, the sequence is TGTGCCAGCAGCTTGGCCGGGAGGAACACTGAAGCTTTCTTT.